The next 10 T cell receptor beta chains were all read from a single sample in a study of Graves' ophthalmopathy and Graves' hyperthyroidism. The authors amplified TCR beta CDR3 regions from RNA transcripts. HTBI primers were used in a first-round RT-PCR, which preceded a second-round multiplex PCR. TCRdb re-called the multiplex PCR reads with MiXCR, one entry per CDR3 protein. The table lists about 660,000 distinct CDR3 sequences, just over 40% of them singletons. The sample consisted of peripheral blood. The receptors stem from an adult man with Graves' ophthalmopathy.

This clonotype was seen many times. The chain employs TRBV2 and TRBJ2-7; D possibly corresponds to TRBD1 (6 bases). Germline CDR1 SNHLY, CDR2 FYNNEI. V lost 2 bases to trimming and J lost 2 bases, with 10 bases between them. The CDR3 covers 14 residues. CDR3 nucleotide sequence: TGTGCCAGCAGTGAAAGGGGGAACCCCTACGAGCAGTACTTC. Translated, it gives CASSERGNPYEQYF. The variable domain in full, with the rest retrieved from reference TRBV2 and TRBJ2-7, is EPEVTQTPSHQVTQMGQEVILRCVPISNHLYFYWYRQILGQKVEFLVSFYNNEISEKSEIFDDQFSVERPDGSNFTLKIRSTKLEDSAMYFCASSERGNPYEQYFGPGTRLTVT.

The rearrangement joins TRBV5-1 to TRBJ2-7; the D call may be TRBD1 or TRBD2 (5 bases each). Looked up from germline, CDR1 is SGHRS and CDR2 is YFSETQ. With 0 bases removed from V and 2 bases from J, the gap between germline ends came to 12 bases. The CDR3 sequence is 15 residues long. The CDR3 region has the DNA TGCGCCAGCAGCTTGGGATGGGGGATTCCCTACGAGCAGTACTTC. Protein product: CASSLGWGIPYEQYF.

This clonotype has a count of ten or more. The rearrangement joins TRBV19 to TRBJ1-1, with D tentatively TRBD1 (5 bases). Germline CDR1 and CDR2: LNHDA and SQIVND (reference sequence). Trimming stripped 4 bases from V and 11 bases from J, with 11 bases between. This CDR3 spans 11 amino acids. The CDR3 here is CASSTGGTAFF. CDR3 DNA: TGTGCCAGTAGTACCGGAGGGACGGCTTTCTTT.

There are many counts of this clonotype. This rearrangement joins TRBV9 to TRBJ2-5, with TRBD2 identical over 12 bases. V dropped 3 bases and J dropped 4; count of bases not matched to a gene: 10. Germline V gene data show CDR1 as SGDLS and CDR2 as YYNGEE. CDR3 length: 17 amino acids. In DNA form, the CDR3 reads TGTGCCAGCAGCGAGGATGGACTAGCGGGATTTGCAGAGACCCAGTACTTC. Translating gives CASSEDGLAGFAETQYF.

The J gene is TRBJ1-3, the V gene TRBV19; D gene uncertain. The germline CDR1 and CDR2 sequences are LNHDA and SQIVND (reference sequence). The V and J ends lost 6 bases and 1 base respectively, with 19 bases between them. CDR3 length equals 17 residues. CDR3 in DNA: TGTGCCAGTAGGTTTAGCTCAGCTGAGAAATCTGGAAACACCATATATTTT. Translated: CASRFSSAEKSGNTIYF.

The rearrangement joins TRBV24-1 to TRBJ1-2; no reliable D call. The V end was cut by 5 bases, the J end by 6 bases, with 3 bases between. CDR3 length equals 10 residues. In germline, CDR1 is KGHDR, CDR2 SFDVKD. The CDR3 nucleotides read TGTGCCACCAGTGCTAATGGCTACACCTTC. This translates into CATSANGYTF.

The chain has TRBV9 and TRBJ2-3; D remains unclear. The V and J ends lost 4 bases and 6 bases respectively, with 12 bases between them. Germline V gene sequence: CDR1 SGDLS, CDR2 YYNGEE. CDR3 size: 13 residues. CDR3 in DNA: TGTGCCAGCAGCACTCCCGAGCAGGATACGCAGTATTTT. It codes for CASSTPEQDTQYF. Full variable domain (rest looked up from reference TRBV9 and TRBJ2-3): DSGVTQTPKHLITATGQRVTLRCSPRSGDLSVYWYQQSLDQGLQFLIQYYNGEERAKGNILERFSAQQFPDLHSELNLSSLELGDSALYFCASSTPEQDTQYFGPGTRLTVL.

This clonotype was picked up many times. V gene TRBV13 combines with J gene TRBJ2-7; 8 positions agree with TRBD1. The CDR3 spans 13 residues. CDR1 is PRHDT and CDR2 is FYEKMQ in the germline V gene (reference sequence). Trimming removed 2 bases from V and 6 bases from J; junction bases left unmatched: 3. CDR3 region: CASSLRQGLEQYF. In nucleotides, the CDR3 is TGTGCCAGCAGCTTACGACAGGGGCTCGAGCAGTACTTC. The full variable domain, in which reference TRBV13 and TRBJ2-7 provide the parts outside the CDR3, is AAGVIQSPRHLIKEKRETATLKCYPIPRHDTVYWYQQGPGQDPQFLISFYEKMQSDKGSIPDRFSAQQFSDYHSELNMSSLELGDSALYFCASSLRQGLEQYFGPGTRLTVT.

There are many counts of this clonotype. This chain links TRBV13 with TRBJ1-1, with TRBD1 matching 8 bases. The V gene end was trimmed by 7 bases and the J gene end by 10 bases; junction bases not matched to a gene: 8. The CDR3 loop spans 12 amino acids. Germline assignment: CDR1 PRHDT and CDR2 FYEKMQ (reference sequence). The CDR3 coding sequence is TGTGCCAGCACCGTCGTCAGGGGGCGAGCTTTCTTT. It yields the protein CASTVVRGRAFF.

The chain links TRBV4-1 to TRBJ1-6, with TRBD1 matching 8 bases. The J segment lost 6 bases and the V segment lost 3 bases, leaving 13 bases of the junction unmatched. Germline V gene sequence: CDR1 MGHRA, CDR2 YSYEKL. The CDR3 runs to 18 residues. CDR3 protein: CASSQVGTGRFFNSPLHF. The CDR3 DNA sequence: TGCGCCAGCAGCCAGGTTGGGACAGGTCGATTTTTTAATTCACCCCTCCACTTT.